The entry below gives a single T cell receptor beta chain sequence along with its context. Its specificity is unknown. Measured with immunoSEQ multiplex PCR; TCRdb has only the in-frame clones, and not every one. The table lists about 160,000 clones, over 80% of them singletons, with 2% to 2.5% in the top ten. The data are from a study of cytomegalovirus exposure and HLA in healthy donors. In the study overall: The same platform was used for the approximately 110 validation repertoires and the 600 to 700 first-cohort repertoires, a later analysis reported. Findings and caveats of the study: Researchers catalogued about 150 TCR beta chains as cytomegalovirus-associated. A few chains linked to CMV were shown in vitro to be specific for CMV antigens. Cytomegalovirus status was reportedly diagnosed by the classifier with high specificity and sensitivity.

Germline V lookup: CDR1 LNHDA, CDR2 SQIVND (reference sequence). Trimming at V came to 3 bases and at J to 2 bases, leaving 6 bases not matched to a gene. The CDR3 has 16 amino acids. The gene calls are TRBV19 and TRBJ2-2, with 7 bases identical to TRBD2. This clonotype originated in a man between 25 and 39 years old in good health and CMV-seropositive. Sequenced input: PBMCs. CDR3 residues: CASSIPASGNTGELFF. In DNA form, the CDR3 reads TGTGCCAGTAGTATCCCCGCTAGCGGAAACACCGGGGAGCTGTTTTTT.